Detailed here is one T cell receptor (beta chain). Measured with immunoSEQ multiplex PCR; TCRdb has only the in-frame clones, and not every one. The table shows more than 100,000 clones, with about 93% occurring only once. This specimen comes from a study of control samples from healthy donors and cancer patients. Germline CDR1 and CDR2: SGHAT and FQNNGV. The germline V and J ends were trimmed by 1 base and 3 bases, with 6 bases remaining between them. The CDR3 loop spans 13 amino acids. This rearrangement joins TRBV11-2 to TRBJ1-1; no reliable D call. The specimen was blood. The clonotype was recovered from a man younger than 35 in good health. This CDR3 is CASSLGRDTEAFF. The CDR3 region has the DNA TGTGCCAGCAGCTTAGGTCGGGACACTGAAGCTTTCTTT.